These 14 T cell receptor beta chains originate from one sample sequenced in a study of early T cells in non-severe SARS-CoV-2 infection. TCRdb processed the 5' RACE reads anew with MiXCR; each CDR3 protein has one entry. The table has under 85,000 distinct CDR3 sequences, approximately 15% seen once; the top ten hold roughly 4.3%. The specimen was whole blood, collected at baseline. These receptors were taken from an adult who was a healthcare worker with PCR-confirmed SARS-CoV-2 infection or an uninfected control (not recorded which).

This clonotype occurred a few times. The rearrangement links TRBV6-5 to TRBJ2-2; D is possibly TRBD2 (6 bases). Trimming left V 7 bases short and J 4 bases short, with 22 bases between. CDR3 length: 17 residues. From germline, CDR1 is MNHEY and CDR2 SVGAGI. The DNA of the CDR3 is TGTGCCAGCACCCCCCAATCGAGGAGGGCCGGCACCGGGGAGCTGTTTTTT. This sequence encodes CASTPQSRRAGTGELFF.

The CDR3 sequence is CASSLGGTSRYEQYF. The DNA for the CDR3 is TGTGCCAGCAGCTTGGGGGGGACTAGCCGGTACGAGCAGTACTTC. The chain carries TRBV5-4 and TRBJ2-7, with TRBD2 matching 9 bases. The CDR3 covers 15 residues. The ends lost 0 bases at V and 4 bases at J; junction bases unmatched: 5. Germline V gene sequence: CDR1 SGHNT, CDR2 YYREEE (reference sequence). Variable domain in full (rest from reference TRBV5-4 and TRBJ2-7): ETGVTQSPTHLIKTRGQQVTLRCSSQSGHNTVSWYQQALGQGPQFIFQYYREEENGRGNFPPRFSGLQFPNYSSELNVNALELDDSALYLCASSLGGTSRYEQYFGPGTRLTVT.

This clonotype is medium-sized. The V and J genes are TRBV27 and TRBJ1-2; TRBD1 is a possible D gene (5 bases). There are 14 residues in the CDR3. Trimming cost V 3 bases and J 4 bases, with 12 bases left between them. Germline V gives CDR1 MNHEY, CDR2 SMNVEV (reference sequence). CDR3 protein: CASSFSTDLYGYTF. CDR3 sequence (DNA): TGTGCCAGCAGTTTTTCGACAGATCTCTATGGCTACACCTTC.

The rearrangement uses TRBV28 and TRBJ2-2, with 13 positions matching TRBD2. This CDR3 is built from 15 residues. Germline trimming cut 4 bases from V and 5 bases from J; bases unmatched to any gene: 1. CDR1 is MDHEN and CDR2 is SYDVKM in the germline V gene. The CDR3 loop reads CASSSTSGRTGELFF. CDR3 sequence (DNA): TGTGCCAGCAGTTCGACTAGCGGGAGGACCGGGGAGCTGTTTTTT. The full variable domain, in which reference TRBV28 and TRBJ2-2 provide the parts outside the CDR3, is DVKVTQSSRYLVKRTGEKVFLECVQDMDHENMFWYRQDPGLGLRLIYFSYDVKMKEKGDIPEGYSVSREKKERFSLILESASTNQTSMYLCASSSTSGRTGELFFGEGSRLTVL.

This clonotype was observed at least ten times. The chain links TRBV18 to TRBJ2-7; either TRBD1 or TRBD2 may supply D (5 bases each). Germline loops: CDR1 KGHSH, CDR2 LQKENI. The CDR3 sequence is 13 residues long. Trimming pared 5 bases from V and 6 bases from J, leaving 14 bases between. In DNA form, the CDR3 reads TGTGCCAGCTCAACGGTCGGGGCCGGCGAGCAGTACTTC. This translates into CASSTVGAGEQYF.

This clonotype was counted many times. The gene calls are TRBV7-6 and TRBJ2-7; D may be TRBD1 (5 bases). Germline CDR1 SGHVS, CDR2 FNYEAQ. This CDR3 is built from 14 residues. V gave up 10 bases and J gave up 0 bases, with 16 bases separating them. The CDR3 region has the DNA TGTGCCACCACTCCCCTCGGACACTCCTACGAGCAGTACTTC. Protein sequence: CATTPLGHSYEQYF.

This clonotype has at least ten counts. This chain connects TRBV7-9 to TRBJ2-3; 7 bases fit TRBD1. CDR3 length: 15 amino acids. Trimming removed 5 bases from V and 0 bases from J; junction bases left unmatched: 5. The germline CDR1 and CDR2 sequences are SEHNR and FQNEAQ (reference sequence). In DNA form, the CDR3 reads TGTGCCAGCAGCCGAGGGACAGTTAGCACAGATACGCAGTATTTT. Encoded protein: CASSRGTVSTDTQYF.

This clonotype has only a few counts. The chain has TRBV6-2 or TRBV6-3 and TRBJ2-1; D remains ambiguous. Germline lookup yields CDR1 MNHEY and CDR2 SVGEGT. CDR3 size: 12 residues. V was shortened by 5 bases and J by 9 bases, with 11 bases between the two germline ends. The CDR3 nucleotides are TGTGCCAGCAGTCAGACCCTTGGTGAGCAGTTCTTC. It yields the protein CASSQTLGEQFF.

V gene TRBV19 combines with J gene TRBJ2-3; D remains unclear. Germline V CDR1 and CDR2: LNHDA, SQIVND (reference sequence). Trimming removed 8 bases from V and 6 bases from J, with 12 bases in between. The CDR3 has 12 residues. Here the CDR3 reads CASSWGRDTQYF. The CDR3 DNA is TGTGCCAGTTCCTGGGGTCGGGATACGCAGTATTTT.

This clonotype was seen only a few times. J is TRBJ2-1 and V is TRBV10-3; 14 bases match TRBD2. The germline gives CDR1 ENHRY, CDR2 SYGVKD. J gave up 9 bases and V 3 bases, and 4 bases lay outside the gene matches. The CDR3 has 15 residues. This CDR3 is CAISDRTSGRFEQFF. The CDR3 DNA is TGTGCCATCAGTGATCGGACTAGCGGGAGGTTTGAGCAGTTCTTC.

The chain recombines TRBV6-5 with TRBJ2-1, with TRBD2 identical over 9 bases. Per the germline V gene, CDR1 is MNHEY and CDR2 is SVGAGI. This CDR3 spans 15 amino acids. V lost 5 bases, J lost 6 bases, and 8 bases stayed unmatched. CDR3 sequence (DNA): TGTGCCAGCAGTAATAGCGGGAGTGATGGCAATGAGCAGTTCTTC. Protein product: CASSNSGSDGNEQFF.

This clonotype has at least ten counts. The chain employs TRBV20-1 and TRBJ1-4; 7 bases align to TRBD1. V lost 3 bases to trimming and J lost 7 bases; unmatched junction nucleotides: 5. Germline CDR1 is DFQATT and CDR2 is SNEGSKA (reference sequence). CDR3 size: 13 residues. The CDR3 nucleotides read TGCAGTGCTAGTGGAGGGGGCCCTGAAAAACTGTTTTTT. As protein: CSASGGGPEKLFF.

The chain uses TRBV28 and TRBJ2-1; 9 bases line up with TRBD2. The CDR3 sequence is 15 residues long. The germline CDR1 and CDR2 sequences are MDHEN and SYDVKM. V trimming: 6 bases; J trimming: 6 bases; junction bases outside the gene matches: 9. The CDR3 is CASSSLAGSPNEQFF. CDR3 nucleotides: TGTGCCAGCAGCTCACTAGCGGGTTCCCCCAATGAGCAGTTCTTC. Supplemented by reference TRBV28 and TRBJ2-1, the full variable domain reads DVKVTQSSRYLVKRTGEKVFLECVQDMDHENMFWYRQDPGLGLRLIYFSYDVKMKEKGDIPEGYSVSREKKERFSLILESASTNQTSMYLCASSSLAGSPNEQFFGPGTRLTVL.

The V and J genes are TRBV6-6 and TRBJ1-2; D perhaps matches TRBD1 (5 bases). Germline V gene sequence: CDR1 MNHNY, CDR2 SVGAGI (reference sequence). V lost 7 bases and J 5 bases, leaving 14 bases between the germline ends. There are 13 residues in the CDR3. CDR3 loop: CASTFWGSYGYTF. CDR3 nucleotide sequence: TGTGCCAGCACCTTCTGGGGCAGTTATGGCTACACCTTC.